A single sample is the source of the 7 T cell receptor beta chains below, sequenced in a study of early T cells in non-severe SARS-CoV-2 infection. Using its own MiXCR run on the 5' RACE reads, TCRdb lists one record per CDR3 protein. The sample includes about 80,000 distinct CDR3 sequences, approximately 12% seen only once; the top ten take roughly a sixth. The input for sequencing was whole blood, taken at baseline. These receptors were collected from an adult who was a healthcare worker with PCR-confirmed SARS-CoV-2 infection or an uninfected control (not recorded which). The donor label of this sample is uncertain.

Many counts were recorded for this clonotype. The chain joins TRBV9 to TRBJ2-5; D ambiguous. V shed 0 bases and J shed 3 bases, with 6 bases lying between them. CDR1 is SGDLS and CDR2 is YYNGEE in the germline V gene. This CDR3 spans 13 amino acids. In DNA form, the CDR3 reads TGTGCCAGCAGCGTAGTGCAGGAAGAGACCCAGTACTTC. Translating it yields CASSVVQEETQYF. Drawing the rest from reference TRBV9 and TRBJ2-5, the complete variable domain is DSGVTQTPKHLITATGQRVTLRCSPRSGDLSVYWYQQSLDQGLQFLIQYYNGEERAKGNILERFSAQQFPDLHSELNLSSLELGDSALYFCASSVVQEETQYFGPGTRLLVL.

Only a few counts were recorded for this clonotype. This sequence joins TRBV19 and TRBJ2-3; D gene unclear. The CDR3 contains 12 residues. V was cut by 5 bases and J by 5 bases, with 8 bases left in between. Germline V lookup: CDR1 LNHDA, CDR2 SQIVND (reference sequence). DNA for the CDR3: TGTGCCAGTAGTCCGATGAGAGATACGCAGTATTTT. Its translation: CASSPMRDTQYF.

The sample holds a few counts of this clonotype. The gene calls are TRBV11-2 and TRBJ2-3; 8 nucleotides align to TRBD1. CDR1 is SGHAT and CDR2 is FQNNGV in the germline V gene. The ends lost 5 bases at V and 8 bases at J; junction bases unmatched: 12. The CDR3 consists of 15 residues. The CDR3 nucleotides are TGTGCCAGCAGCCCCCTAAGGACAGGGAGGCGTACGCAGTATTTT. Protein product: CASSPLRTGRRTQYF.

The chain links TRBV4-3 to TRBJ2-3; D is possibly TRBD2 (7 bases). CDR3 size: 17 residues. Germline loops: CDR1 LGHNA, CDR2 YSLEER. V lost 0 bases and J lost 3, with 16 bases in between. The CDR3 region has the DNA TGCGCCAGCAGCCAAGATCCCGGGGGGCGGAATACAGATACGCAGTATTTT. It encodes CASSQDPGGRNTDTQYF.

This clonotype was counted a few times. The chain's CDR3 is CSAQQGNQPQHF. In DNA, the CDR3 is TGCAGTGCTCAACAGGGAAATCAGCCCCAGCATTTT. The rearrangement uses TRBV20-1 and TRBJ1-5; D possibly corresponds to TRBD1 (6 bases). The CDR3 covers 12 residues. The germline CDR1 and CDR2 sequences are DFQATT and SNEGSKA (reference sequence). The V and J ends lost 5 bases and 4 bases respectively, with 9 bases between them.

This clonotype was recorded at least ten times. The chain combines TRBV20-1 with TRBJ1-1; 7 bases match TRBD1. Trimming took 3 bases from V and 1 from J; bases not matched to a gene: 11. The CDR3 runs 16 residues. CDR1 and CDR2 (germline): DFQATT, SNEGSKA (reference sequence). CDR3 loop: CSASRQGGPWNTEAFF. As DNA, the CDR3 is TGCAGTGCTAGTCGCCAAGGGGGCCCTTGGAACACTGAAGCTTTCTTT.

This clonotype occurred many times. The V gene is TRBV6-5, the J gene TRBJ1-1; no firm D call. The CDR3 is 16 amino acids. The V gene lost 0 bases and the J gene lost 8 bases, with 19 bases spanning the gap. The germline V gene has CDR1 MNHEY and CDR2 SVGAGI. The CDR3 here is CASSYSIGRSIPEAFF. In DNA form, the CDR3 reads TGTGCCAGCAGTTACTCTATCGGCAGATCGATCCCAGAAGCTTTCTTT.